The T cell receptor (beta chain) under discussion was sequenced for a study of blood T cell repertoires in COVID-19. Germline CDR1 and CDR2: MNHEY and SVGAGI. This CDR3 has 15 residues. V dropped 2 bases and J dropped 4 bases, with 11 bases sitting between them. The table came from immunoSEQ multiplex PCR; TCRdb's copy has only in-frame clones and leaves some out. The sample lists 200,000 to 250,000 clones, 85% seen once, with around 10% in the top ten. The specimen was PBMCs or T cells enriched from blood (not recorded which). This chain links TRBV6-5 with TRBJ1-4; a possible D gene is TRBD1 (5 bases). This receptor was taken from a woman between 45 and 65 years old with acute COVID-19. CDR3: CASSYLGQGNEKLFF. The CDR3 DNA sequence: TGTGCCAGCAGTTACCTAGGCCAGGGTAATGAAAAACTGTTTTTT.